These 15 T cell receptor beta chains share one sample of origin, sequenced in a study of blood T cell repertoires in COVID-19. This table comes from immunoSEQ multiplex PCR, and its TCRdb copy is limited to in-frame clones, with some not included. Of hundreds of thousands of clones listed, 65% to 90% are singletons. Sample: peripheral blood. The origin of the receptors is a man aged 45 to 65 with active or convalescent COVID-19.

The gene calls are TRBV5-1 and TRBJ2-3; 7 positions match TRBD2. The CDR3 spans 15 residues. From germline, CDR1 is SGHRS and CDR2 YFSETQ. V was clipped by 3 bases and J by 3 bases; unmatched bases: 7. CDR3 sequence reads: CASSSWGGLTDTQYF. The CDR3 DNA is TGCGCCAGCAGCTCCTGGGGGGGTTTGACAGATACGCAGTATTTT.

This clone turned up a few times. This sequence joins TRBV5-6 and TRBJ1-5, with 9 bases identical to TRBD1. The CDR3 has 16 amino acids. The junction had 5 bases not matched to a gene; V was cut back by 2 bases and J by 2 bases. Germline V lookup: CDR1 SGHDT, CDR2 YYEEEE. Here the CDR3 reads CASSFSGTGRNQPQHF. CDR3 DNA: TGTGCCAGCAGCTTTTCCGGGACAGGGCGCAATCAGCCCCAGCATTTT.

This chain links TRBV9 with TRBJ2-1; 10 bases line up with TRBD2. The CDR3 runs 23 residues. Trimming removed 0 bases from V and 7 bases from J; junction bases left unmatched: 28. Germline-derived CDR1 and CDR2 are SGDLS and YYNGEE. CDR3 coding DNA: TGTGCCAGCAGCGTAGGATTGAGGTCTGGGACTAGCGCCCCGACACCGGGAATGAATGAGCAGTTCTTC. This sequence encodes CASSVGLRSGTSAPTPGMNEQFF.

This chain connects TRBV5-1 to TRBJ1-4; weak D call: TRBD1 (5 bases). Germline loops: CDR1 SGHRS, CDR2 YFSETQ. CDR3 length equals 14 residues. V was cut by 4 bases and J by 6 bases, with 13 bases left in between. The CDR3 nucleotides read TGCGCCAGCAGCGGGTGGGGAGGGGATGAAAAACTGTTTTTT. Translating gives CASSGWGGDEKLFF.

The chain couples TRBV30 to TRBJ1-5, with a possible D match to TRBD1 (5 bases). In germline, CDR1 is GTSNPN, CDR2 SVGIG (reference sequence). This CDR3 spans 15 amino acids. Trimming stripped 3 bases from V and 4 bases from J, with 16 bases between. The CDR3 spells CAWSPGGGLNQPQHF. In DNA, the CDR3 is TGTGCCTGGAGCCCTGGGGGGGGTTTAAATCAGCCCCAGCATTTT. Full variable domain (outside the CDR3, taken from reference TRBV30 and TRBJ1-5): SQTIHQWPATLVQPVGSPLSLECTVEGTSNPNLYWYRQAAGRGLQLLFYSVGIGQISSEVPQNLSASRPQDRQFILSSKKLLLSDSGFYLCAWSPGGGLNQPQHFGDGTRLSIL.

This clone was recorded a few times. CDR3 sequence: CASLSLGGGLDYGYTF. The CDR3 nucleotides read TGTGCCAGCCTTTCTCTTGGGGGGGGCCTCGACTATGGCTACACCTTC. This sequence joins TRBV28 and TRBJ1-2, with D possibly matching TRBD1 (6 bases). CDR1 is MDHEN and CDR2 is SYDVKM in the germline V gene. The CDR3 loop spans 16 amino acids. Between the trimmed V and J ends, which lost 8 bases and 3 bases, there was a span of 22 bases.

On this clone itself: Other DNA sequences of this sample code for an identical CDR3. The chain couples TRBV6-5 to TRBJ2-2; 8 nucleotides agree with TRBD2. The CDR3 covers 16 residues. V was pared by 0 bases and J by 4 bases, with 4 bases of the junction left unmatched. Germline-derived CDR1 and CDR2 are MNHEY and SVGAGI. The CDR3 sequence is CASSYSRGAGTGELFF. In DNA, the CDR3 is TGTGCCAGCAGTTACTCGCGGGGGGCAGGCACCGGGGAGCTGTTTTTT.

The genes are TRBV6-5 and TRBJ1-2; D is uncertain. V gave up 8 bases and J gave up 7 bases, with 14 bases separating them. The CDR3 is 12 amino acids. Germline-derived CDR1 and CDR2 are MNHEY and SVGAGI. The chain's CDR3 is CASLLNVGGYTF. The CDR3 DNA reads as TGTGCCAGCCTCCTCAACGTCGGTGGCTACACCTTC.

The rearrangement uses TRBV4-1 and TRBJ1-2; possibly TRBD1 for D (5 bases). Germline V gene sequence: CDR1 MGHRA, CDR2 YSYEKL. This CDR3 is 16 amino acids long. V lost 0 bases to trimming and J lost 4 bases, with 15 bases between them. The DNA for the CDR3 is TGCGCCAGCAGCCAAGATCAGGGAGGGCTTGGCTATGGCTACACCTTC. The encoded protein is CASSQDQGGLGYGYTF.

The chain is built from TRBV19 and TRBJ2-5, with TRBD2 as a possible D gene (6 bases). The germline gives CDR1 LNHDA, CDR2 SQIVND (reference sequence). The V gene lost 5 bases and the J gene lost 2 bases, with 12 bases spanning the gap. This CDR3 has 14 residues. The CDR3 nucleotides are TGTGCCAGTAGTCCCGGACTATTTCAAGAGACCCAGTACTTC. Translated, it gives CASSPGLFQETQYF.

V is TRBV25-1 and J is TRBJ1-1; D gene unclear. The CDR3 runs to 12 residues. Germline V gene data show CDR1 as MGHDK and CDR2 as SYGVNS. V lost 1 base, J lost 6 bases, and 6 bases lay in between. CDR3 loop: CASSEFGAEAFF. CDR3 coding DNA: TGTGCCAGCAGTGAATTTGGAGCTGAAGCTTTCTTT.

Here the CDR3 reads CASSQGAGNPYEQYF. The CDR3 DNA sequence: TGTGCCAGCAGCCAGGGGGCAGGGAACCCCTACGAGCAGTACTTC. This sequence joins TRBV3-1 (or the pseudogene TRBV3-2) and TRBJ2-7, with D possibly TRBD1 on 6 matching bases. CDR1 is LGHDT, CDR2 YNNKEL, per germline (reference sequence). V was shortened by 3 bases and J by 2 bases, with 14 bases between the two germline ends. This CDR3 is 15 amino acids long.

The chain couples TRBV3-1 (or the pseudogene TRBV3-2) to TRBJ1-1; a weak D match, TRBD1 (6 bases). The CDR3 runs 16 residues. The germline gives CDR1 LGHDT, CDR2 YNNKEL (reference sequence). Trimming pared 5 bases from V and 4 bases from J, leaving 20 bases between. The CDR3 coding sequence is TGTGCCAGCAGCAAAAACCCAGGGGATACGGGCACTGAAGCTTTCTTT. It codes for CASSKNPGDTGTEAFF.

The chain is built from TRBV12-5 and TRBJ2-1, with TRBD2 matching 16 bases. This CDR3 comprises 15 residues. CDR1 LGHNT and CDR2 FRNRAP come from the germline V gene. J lost 8 bases, V lost 5 bases, and 3 bases had no gene match. This chain's CDR3 is CASGPGLAGGYEQFF. The CDR3 DNA is TGTGCTAGTGGTCCGGGACTAGCGGGAGGGTATGAGCAGTTCTTC.

The chain couples TRBV27 to TRBJ1-5; TRBD1 matches at 8 bases. The CDR3 has 14 residues. Germline V gene data show CDR1 as MNHEY and CDR2 as SMNVEV (reference sequence). Trimming at V came to 10 bases and at J to 4 bases, leaving 9 bases not matched to a gene. This CDR3 reads CATREQGGNQPQHF. The CDR3 DNA reads TGTGCCACCAGGGAACAGGGGGGGAATCAGCCCCAGCATTTT.